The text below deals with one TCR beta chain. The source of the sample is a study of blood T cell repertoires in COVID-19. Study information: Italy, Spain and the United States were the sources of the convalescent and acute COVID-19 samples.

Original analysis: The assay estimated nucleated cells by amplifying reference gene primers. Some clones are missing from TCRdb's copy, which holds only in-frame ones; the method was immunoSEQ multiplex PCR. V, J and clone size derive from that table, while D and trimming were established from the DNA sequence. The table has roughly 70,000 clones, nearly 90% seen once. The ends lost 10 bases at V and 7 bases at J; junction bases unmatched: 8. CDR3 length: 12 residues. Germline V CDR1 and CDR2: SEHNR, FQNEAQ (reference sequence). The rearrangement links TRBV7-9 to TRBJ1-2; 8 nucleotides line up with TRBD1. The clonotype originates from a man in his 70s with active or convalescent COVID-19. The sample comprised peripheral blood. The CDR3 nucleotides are TGTGCCACCGCACAGGGGGAAGGTGGCTACACCTTC. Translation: CATAQGEGGYTF. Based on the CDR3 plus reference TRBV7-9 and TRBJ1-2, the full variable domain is DTGVSQNPRHKITKRGQNVTFRCDPISEHNRLYWYRQTLGQGPEFLTYFQNEAQLEKSRLLSDRFSAERPKGSFSTLEIQRTEQGDSAMYLCATAQGEGGYTFGSGTRLTVV.